The entry below describes one T cell receptor beta chain. Its target antigen remains unknown. Base-call qualities are not available, and no considerably larger clone is one nucleotide away. The TCR beta CDR3 regions were amplified from the RNA transcripts. The first round of RT-PCR for the TCR CDR3 was performed with the HTBI primer set and the Qiagen OneStep RT-PCR kit. A second multiplex PCR round built the libraries, followed by size selection and purification. Libraries were sequenced paired-end with 100 bp reads on an Illumina HiSeq2000. Regarding the original processing steps: SOAPnuke was used to process the raw data, with reads discarded if the reads contained adapters or uncalled bases, had a mean Phred below 15, or lacked an exact constant-primer or identifier match. High-quality paired reads were merged with COPE v1.2.5, and unique nucleotide sequences were defined as clonotypes. MiTCR v1.1 was used to align clonotypes to the IMGT TRBV, TRBD and TRBJ reference segments. Only V-J combinations with frequency above 0.0001, covering roughly 99% of repertoires, were analysed. A TCS score was defined as the ratio of F50 (clonal expansion) to E x V (chaos), with BLOSUM62-based TCRdist applied between CDR3 peptides within each V-J. Welch's t-statistics and random forest reduced fewer than 600 V-J features to 10 to 15, which were used in a naive Bayes classifier (R e1071). Starting from the raw public reads, TCRdb applied fastp trimming at Q25, assembled clones with MiXCR and retained in-frame beta chains. Rows merge per CDR3 protein into single entries with the most common DNA and genes. The V and J calls, along with clone size, are taken from TCRdb and not from the paper's own processing. This sample lists a few hundred thousand distinct CDR3 sequences; approximately 18% were detected once. 15% to 17% of the sample rests with the top ten.

The CDR3 contains 12 residues, cysteine and phenylalanine counted. Just the 36-base CDR3 DNA is kept, in frame starting at base 1. For this chain, trimming is 8 bases at the V end and 8 bases at the J end, and the number of junction bases without a gene match is 6. Taken from the germline V gene, the CDR1 and CDR2 loops are MRHNA and SNTAGT. This record comes from a study of T cells in Graves' hyperthyroidism and ophthalmopathy (dated by TCRdb to between 2018 and 2021). As for the study more broadly: Peripheral blood samples were taken at initial diagnosis, before any treatment was given. The paper describes TCR Vbeta CDR3 sequencing of around 130 peripheral blood samples, made up of about 41 ophthalmopathy patients, around 78 hyperthyroidism patients and approximately 17 progressor patients. A discovery cohort of approximately 97 patients, approximately 45 with Graves' ophthalmopathy and more than 55 with stable Graves' hyperthyroidism, was used to find distinguishing TCR V-J signatures. After blood sampling, hyperthyroidism patients were treated with methimazole at a starting dose of 30 mg daily, and ophthalmopathy patients were treated with high-dose intravenous methylprednisolone. Prospective prediction of ophthalmopathy was tested in an independent validation cohort consisting of fewer than 20 hyperthyroidism patients and some 15 patients who later progressed to ophthalmopathy. The 100 discovery patients were randomly divided into training and test sets at a 7:3 ratio. In roughly six Graves' hyperthyroidism patients, the study also compared T-cell repertoires from thyroid tissue with T-cell repertoires from blood.

In the ophthalmopathy patients, disease was moderately to severely active, with a Clinical Activity Score of 3 or more, a NOSPECS grade of 4 or more, and a duration of less than 3 months. The study excluded patients with uncontrolled infections, other autoimmune diseases, pregnancy or lactation. Diagnoses relied on clinical symptoms, serum thyroxine and TRAb, thyroid ultrasound and orbital computed tomography. PBMCs were separated from around 9.1 ml of fresh peripheral blood using Ficoll-Paque density gradient centrifugation. Total RNA was extracted with Trizol reagent, and quality was checked on an Agilent 2100 Bioanalyzer. General conclusions and limits of the study: A 13 V-J signature model separated ophthalmopathy from stable hyperthyroidism, with just over 85% sensitivity and roughly 81% specificity in cross-validation and 80%/75% in testing. No statistical method was used to set the sample size in advance, and investigators knew the group allocation. During validation, the model predicted progression to ophthalmopathy a median of roughly 7.1 months ahead of onset, with almost 71% sensitivity and 72.22% specificity. Most expanded thyroid clonotypes (frequency above 0.001) were also detected in blood, a finding suggesting that blood repertoires may reflect thyroid immune responses.

The material sequenced was blood. The sequence was obtained from a middle-aged woman with Graves' ophthalmopathy. The chain employs TRBV6-4 and TRBJ1-2, and 9 junctional nucleotides match TRBD1. The CDR3 protein is CASRTGVRGYTF. The sequenced DNA is TGTGCCAGCCGGACAGGGGTTCGGGGCTACACCTTC.